This TCR beta chain was observed in a study of blood T cell repertoires in COVID-19. Across the study: Samples representing acute and convalescent COVID-19 were sourced from the United States, Italy and Spain. T cells, B-cell-depleted T cells, or PBMCs supplied cDNA or gDNA.

V was shortened by 8 bases and J by 3 bases, with 13 bases between the two germline ends. The CDR3 extends over 13 amino acids. Looked up from germline, CDR1 is ENHRY and CDR2 is SYGVKD. Assay: immunoSEQ multiplex PCR; the TCRdb copy retains only in-frame clones and omits some. The data hold just under 150,000 clones, with around 83% observed a single time. This clone has more than one count but fewer than ten. The rearrangement uses TRBV10-3 and TRBJ1-2; the D gene is possibly TRBD1 (5 bases). Sequencing used peripheral blood. The sequence derives from a human donor with acute or convalescent COVID-19. The donor label of this sample is uncertain. CDR3 sequence reads: CAIAPGVDYGYTF. The CDR3 DNA reads as TGTGCCATCGCCCCGGGGGTGGACTATGGCTACACCTTC.